This entry lists 25 T cell receptor beta chains sequenced from one sample in a study of cytomegalovirus exposure and HLA in healthy donors. PCR primers comprised 60 Vbeta and 13 Jbeta primers. Clones were sequenced by immunoSEQ multiplex PCR, and TCRdb holds only the in-frame ones, with some missing. Its table lists more than 95,000 clones. Sample: PBMCs. All receptors derive from a man younger than 40 in good health and CMV-seronegative.

The chain links TRBV2 to TRBJ2-1, with 8 nucleotides matching TRBD1. The CDR3 has 15 amino acids. V lost 5 bases to trimming and J lost 7 bases; unmatched junction nucleotides: 10. Per the germline V gene, CDR1 is SNHLY and CDR2 is FYNNEI. CDR3 amino acids: CASSFVRTGRNEQFF. In DNA form, the CDR3 reads TGTGCCAGCAGTTTCGTTAGGACAGGGCGGAATGAGCAGTTCTTC.

The chain has TRBV5-4 and TRBJ2-2; 7 bases are a match to TRBD1. This CDR3 has 13 residues. Germline trimming cut 4 bases from V and 7 bases from J; bases unmatched to any gene: 4. Germline CDR1 reads SGHNT; CDR2 reads YYREEE (reference sequence). CDR3 bases: TGTGCCAGCAGCGCGGACAGGCGCGGGGAGCTGTTTTTT. Translating gives CASSADRRGELFF.

The V gene is TRBV5-1, the J gene TRBJ2-3, with TRBD2 matching over 7 bases. The CDR3 totals 16 residues. CDR1 SGHRS and CDR2 YFSETQ come from the germline V gene. With 0 bases clipped from V and 2 bases from J, the junction kept 6 bases outside the gene matches. Written as DNA, the CDR3 is TGCGCCAGCAGCTTGGCGCCGCTAGCGGACACAGATACGCAGTATTTT. Protein product: CASSLAPLADTDTQYF.

The chain carries TRBV28 and TRBJ2-7, with D hard to call. In germline, CDR1 is MDHEN, CDR2 SYDVKM. The CDR3 loop spans 13 amino acids. Between the trimmed V and J ends, which lost 6 bases and 5 bases, there was a span of 14 bases. CDR3 nucleotide sequence: TGTGCCAGCAGCCTTGTGGCAACGCACGAGCAGTACTTC. Translating it yields CASSLVATHEQYF. The full variable domain, rest sourced from reference TRBV28 and TRBJ2-7, is DVKVTQSSRYLVKRTGEKVFLECVQDMDHENMFWYRQDPGLGLRLIYFSYDVKMKEKGDIPEGYSVSREKKERFSLILESASTNQTSMYLCASSLVATHEQYFGPGTRLTVT.

DNA of the CDR3: TGTGCCAGTAGAGAATCTAGCGGGAGGTCCTACAATGAGCAGTTCTTC. Amino acid sequence: CASRESSGRSYNEQFF. The V gene is TRBV19, the J gene TRBJ2-1, with 11 bases aligning to TRBD2. The CDR3 is 16 amino acids. After removal of 6 bases from V and 1 base from J, the junction contained 5 bases not matched to a gene. The germline V gene encodes CDR1 LNHDA and CDR2 SQIVND (reference sequence).

The gene calls are TRBV5-1 and TRBJ2-2, with TRBD1 matching 7 bases. The germline V gene encodes CDR1 SGHRS and CDR2 YFSETQ. The V segment lost 0 bases and the J segment 1 base; nucleotides outside the gene matches: 0. This CDR3 is 15 amino acids long. The CDR3 DNA sequence: TGCGCCAGCAGCTTGGGGGACAGGAACACCGGGGAGCTGTTTTTT. Protein product: CASSLGDRNTGELFF. The whole variable domain, filled in from reference TRBV5-1 and TRBJ2-2, reads KAGVTQTPRYLIKTRGQQVTLSCSPISGHRSVSWYQQTPGQGLQFLFEYFSETQRNKGNFPGRFSGRQFSNSRSEMNVSTLELGDSALYLCASSLGDRNTGELFFGEGSRLTVL.

The chain couples TRBV30 to TRBJ1-6; perhaps TRBD1 as D (6 bases). CDR3 length: 13 amino acids. V was pared by 2 bases and J by 7 bases, with 9 bases between. Germline values: CDR1 GTSNPN, CDR2 SVGIG (reference sequence). This CDR3 is CAWSLDRNSPLHF. CDR3 nucleotides: TGTGCCTGGAGTTTGGACAGAAATTCACCCCTCCACTTT.

This sequence joins TRBV25-1 and TRBJ2-7; D unclear. V was shortened by 1 base and J by 2 bases, with 9 bases between the two germline ends. This CDR3 comprises 14 residues. CDR1 is MGHDK and CDR2 is SYGVNS in the germline V gene. CDR3 nucleotide sequence: TGTGCCAGCAGTGAATTTGAAGCCACCTACGAGCAGTACTTC. This sequence encodes CASSEFEATYEQYF.

The V and J genes are TRBV11-3 and TRBJ2-7; 8 bases agree with TRBD2. CDR1 is SGHNT, CDR2 YENEEA, per germline. This CDR3 contains 16 residues. The V gene end was trimmed by 3 bases and the J gene end by 1 base; junction bases not matched to a gene: 8. The CDR3 sequence: CASSFKTSGSSYEQYF. For the CDR3, the DNA is TGTGCCAGCAGCTTCAAGACAAGCGGGAGTTCCTACGAGCAGTACTTC.

This chain links TRBV5-1 with TRBJ1-3, with D maybe TRBD1 (6 bases). This CDR3 has 14 residues. The germline CDR1 and CDR2 sequences are SGHRS and YFSETQ. V was clipped by 5 bases and J by 4 bases, with 13 bases between them. Here the CDR3 DNA reads TGCGCCAGCAGTCTTGGGGGCTCAGGAAACACCATATATTTT. As protein: CASSLGGSGNTIYF.

The chain couples TRBV30 to TRBJ1-2, with D tentatively TRBD1 (5 bases). The ends were cut back, 0 bases at V and 2 bases at J, with 10 bases in the middle. The CDR3 covers 14 residues. The germline CDR1 and CDR2 sequences are GTSNPN and SVGIG (reference sequence). The DNA for the CDR3 is TGTGCCTGGAGTGTACAACGGGGGAACTATGGCTACACCTTC. Translation gives CAWSVQRGNYGYTF.

The chain combines TRBV19 with TRBJ1-5, with TRBD1 matching over 10 bases. The ends lost 8 bases at V and 0 bases at J; junction bases unmatched: 7. The CDR3 has 16 amino acids. The V gene's germline CDR1 is LNHDA and CDR2 SQIVND (reference sequence). In nucleotides, the CDR3 is TGTGCCAGTTCAGGACAGGGGGGGGGTAGCAATCAGCCCCAGCATTTT. Amino acids: CASSGQGGGSNQPQHF.

The CDR3 DNA reads TGTGCCAGCAGCCAAGACTTTCCCAGTTGGGAGACCCAGTACTTC. Its translation is CASSQDFPSWETQYF. The chain combines TRBV14 with TRBJ2-5; D uncertain. In germline, CDR1 is SGHDN, CDR2 FVKESK. Trimming cost V 0 bases and J 5 bases, with 13 bases left between them. The CDR3 length is 15 residues.

The genes are TRBV10-3 and TRBJ2-7; TRBD2 agrees at 9 bases. Trimming took 10 bases from V and 7 from J; bases not matched to a gene: 11. CDR3 length: 13 residues. Germline V gives CDR1 ENHRY, CDR2 SYGVKD. This chain's CDR3 is CATSGGRAEEQYF. The CDR3 region has the DNA TGTGCCACAAGTGGCGGGAGGGCGGAGGAGCAGTACTTC.

The chain recombines TRBV7-9 with TRBJ1-5; 8 positions agree with TRBD1. Germline CDR1 reads SEHNR; CDR2 reads FQNEAQ (reference sequence). The CDR3 is 14 amino acids. Unmatched junction bases numbered 7, after V lost 5 bases and J lost 7 bases. The DNA for the CDR3 is TGTGCCAGCAGCCTGGACAGGGCTGGACAGCCCCAGCATTTT. It translates to CASSLDRAGQPQHF. Together with reference TRBV7-9 and TRBJ1-5, the CDR3 gives the full variable domain: DTGVSQNPRHKITKRGQNVTFRCDPISEHNRLYWYRQTLGQGPEFLTYFQNEAQLEKSRLLSDRFSAERPKGSFSTLEIQRTEQGDSAMYLCASSLDRAGQPQHFGDGTRLSIL.

J is TRBJ2-7 and V is TRBV5-4, with D possibly TRBD1 on 6 matching bases. This CDR3 is built from 14 residues. Germline V gives CDR1 SGHNT, CDR2 YYREEE (reference sequence). The V and J ends lost 0 bases and 0 bases respectively, with 7 bases between them. The CDR3 nucleotides read TGTGCCAGCAGCTTGGGGGACAACTCCTACGAGCAGTACTTC. Amino acids: CASSLGDNSYEQYF. Full variable domain (outside the CDR3, taken from reference TRBV5-4 and TRBJ2-7): ETGVTQSPTHLIKTRGQQVTLRCSSQSGHNTVSWYQQALGQGPQFIFQYYREEENGRGNFPPRFSGLQFPNYSSELNVNALELDDSALYLCASSLGDNSYEQYFGPGTRLTVT.

The chain is built from TRBV18 and TRBJ2-5; D remains ambiguous. Gene TRBJ2-7 matches the end of the DNA better, so the J call may be wrong. The germline V gene encodes CDR1 KGHSH and CDR2 LQKENI. This CDR3 has 13 residues. The DNA for the CDR3 is TGTGCCAGCTCACCGACCGAGGCCTACGAGCAGTACTTC. It encodes CASSPTEAYEQYF.

The rearrangement uses TRBV5-5 and TRBJ2-3; TRBD1 might be the D (5 bases). Germline values: CDR1 SGHKS, CDR2 YYEKEE (reference sequence). This CDR3 has 15 amino acids. The V and J ends lost 2 bases and 2 bases respectively, with 12 bases between them. The CDR3 DNA sequence: TGTGCCAGCAGCTTCACAGGCCATTTCACAGATACGCAGTATTTT. It yields the protein CASSFTGHFTDTQYF.

The chain carries TRBV5-1 and TRBJ1-1; D remains ambiguous. The CDR3 has 13 residues. Germline lookup yields CDR1 SGHRS and CDR2 YFSETQ. Trimming shortened V by 3 bases and J by 1 base, and 7 bases separated the two germline ends. Here the CDR3 reads CASSSLQNTEAFF. The CDR3 bases are TGCGCCAGCAGCTCACTACAGAACACTGAAGCTTTCTTT.

This rearrangement joins TRBV5-1 to TRBJ2-1; D remains unclear. V lost 4 bases and J 9 bases, leaving 11 bases between the germline ends. The CDR3 has 12 amino acids. CDR1 and CDR2 (germline): SGHRS, YFSETQ. CDR3 DNA: TGCGCCAGCAGCCTGGCATCAGGTGAGCAGTTCTTC. Translating gives CASSLASGEQFF.

The chain couples TRBV28 to TRBJ1-2, with 8 bases aligning to TRBD1. Germline V gene data show CDR1 as MDHEN and CDR2 as SYDVKM. The length of the CDR3 is 15 residues. The V segment lost 4 bases and the J segment 1 base; nucleotides outside the gene matches: 5. The CDR3 DNA reads as TGTGCCAGCAGTTATGGACAGGGCCTTAACTATGGCTACACCTTC. Translation: CASSYGQGLNYGYTF.

The chain has TRBV11-2 and TRBJ2-1; D remains unclear. The ends were cut back, 0 bases at V and 12 bases at J, with 9 bases in the middle. The germline CDR1 and CDR2 sequences are SGHAT and FQNNGV. This CDR3 comprises 12 residues. The CDR3 loop is CASSLDPRGQFF. Here the CDR3 DNA reads TGTGCCAGCAGCTTAGATCCTAGAGGGCAGTTCTTC.

This chain joins TRBV28 and TRBJ2-1; possibly TRBD2 for D (5 bases). With 6 bases removed from V and 3 bases from J, the gap between germline ends came to 12 bases. CDR1 MDHEN and CDR2 SYDVKM come from the germline V gene. This CDR3 is 14 amino acids long. DNA of the CDR3: TGTGCCAGCAGCCTCAGCGGAATCTACAATGAGCAGTTCTTC. The encoded protein is CASSLSGIYNEQFF.

The rearrangement joins TRBV7-6 to TRBJ2-1; 11 nucleotides match TRBD2. Losses at the gene ends were 3 bases for V and 9 bases for J; bases not matched to a gene: 7. The CDR3 loop spans 15 amino acids. CDR1 and CDR2 (germline): SGHVS, FNYEAQ. CDR3 sequence reads: CASSFGSGRGSEQFF. The CDR3 region has the DNA TGTGCCAGCAGCTTTGGTAGCGGGAGGGGCTCTGAGCAGTTCTTC.

The J gene is TRBJ2-7, the V gene TRBV5-4; 9 nucleotides align to TRBD1. The CDR3 has 15 amino acids. Losses at the gene ends were 4 bases for V and 5 bases for J; bases not matched to a gene: 10. Germline V gene lookup returns CDR1 SGHNT and CDR2 YYREEE (reference sequence). The CDR3 DNA follows: TGTGCCAGCAGCCCCCGCGGACAGGGGTATAACGAGCAGTACTTC. As protein: CASSPRGQGYNEQYF.